This TCR beta chain was identified during a study of beta chain features in type 1 diabetes (dated 2018 in TCRdb). For context, the study as a whole: Mean age, gender distribution, total cell number and subset yield did not differ between patients and healthy donors. A total of 107,917,701 sorted cells were examined across all samples, and RNA yield correlated strongly with the number of cells per subset. In the study, TCRB repertoires of sorted circulating CD4+ T cell subsets from recently diagnosed type 1 diabetes patients were compared with those of matched healthy donors. Regulatory and stem cell-like memory subsets were obtained from only 8 patients and roughly 8 healthy donors, while naive and central memory subsets were obtained from all 30 or so donors.

Broader findings and caveats from the paper: PCR may preferentially amplify shorter templates, but because patient and control samples were amplified and corrected together, any resulting skew would affect both groups equally. In all four CD4+ subsets, TCRB CDR3 length was moderately but significantly shorter in type 1 diabetes patients. HLA sub-analyses involved small numbers of individuals, so any influence of HLA type on TCRB rearrangement remained unresolved. Sequencing cDNA rather than genomic DNA could over-represent highly expressing activated cells, although activation and CD3 levels did not differ between groups. Naive, central memory and regulatory TCRB repertoires appeared to be more alike among patients than among healthy donors. Fewer insertions and more nucleotide deletions at VDJ recombination sites were observed in patients with type 1 diabetes, implying thymic rearrangement abnormalities.

The CDR3 numbers 17 residues from cysteine through phenylalanine. The only DNA kept is the CDR3, 51 bases in frame from the first base. Looking up the germline V gene yields CDR1 MGHDK and CDR2 SYGVNS. V is cut back by 1 base and J by 3 bases, with 4 bases in the junction unmatched. This clone occurred a few times. Its antigen remains unidentified. Per-base quality was not reported, and no clone a single base away is much larger than it. Each donor gave one peripheral blood draw, about 100 mL on average, collected into heparinised tubes. Naive, central memory, regulatory and stem cell-like memory CD4+ T cells were sorted on a BD FACSAria II using a panel including CD45RO, CCR7, CD25, CD127, CD95 and CD27. Every sorted population had a purity above 98%. PBMCs were isolated immediately by Lymphoprep density gradient centrifugation and stained directly without culture. To minimize batch effects, samples were stained and sorted in pairs, one healthy donor with one patient per experiment.

All of the isolated RNA was reverse transcribed with the High Capacity cDNA Reverse Transcription Kit, so expressed TCRB transcripts were sequenced. Deep immunoSEQ sequencing was applied to naive, central memory and regulatory T cell samples, giving an average of around 4 million total reads per sample. Sorted cells were lysed in RLT buffer, and RNA was extracted using DNase-treated RNeasy Micro or Mini kits according to cell number. To prevent cross-contamination, every cell subset was processed on its own, while patient and healthy donor samples were processed together. Using the immunoSEQ multiplex PCR, TCRB sequences were amplified from cDNA into 87-bp fragments spanning the CDR3 region. The amplicons were sequenced using the Illumina HiSeq platform. The paper's processing steps were these. Synthetic template baselines were used to correct PCR bias computationally, reads within Hamming distance 2 were collapsed, and singletons that could not be merged were discarded. Reads were aligned against IMGT to assign V, D and J genes, CDR3 length and insertions or deletions at six rearrangement sites. Within each subset, clonotype counts were normalized to sorted cell number, and only after that were true diversity and Gini coefficients computed with the tcR R package. The overlap coefficient, calculated on TCRB nucleotide sequences, was used to quantify repertoire sharing. Out-of-frame TCRB sequences from naive cells were analyzed to stand in for the pre-selection repertoire. Imported from immuneACCESS, the table was reduced by TCRdb to in-frame sequences with V and J called. These copies leave out some clones; in studies compared against another copy, an unresolved V gene accounts for under half, and the cause of the remainder is not known. D and trimming were read from the DNA, whereas the V and J calls and clone size are those reported in that table. The sample data list hundreds of thousands of clones, and 15% to 18% of these were observed just once. About 0.093% of the sample is held by the ten biggest clonotypes.

The sequencing sample was made of naive CD4+ T cells from blood. This specimen's cell subset or site label, per the study, means: true naive CD4+ T cells. The sequence links TRBV25-1 to TRBJ2-3; 13 nucleotides in the junction match TRBD2. The sequence derives from a young man in good health. At the DNA level, the sequence is TGTGCCAGCAGTGAATCCCTGGGACTAGCGGGGACAGATACGCAGTATTTT. Its translation reads: CASSESLGLAGTDTQYF.